A single sample is the source of the 11 T cell receptor beta chains below, sequenced in a study of T cell changes during pregnancy in multiple sclerosis. TCRdb's copy holds only in-frame clones and misses some; the assay was immunoSEQ multiplex PCR. The repertoire includes tens of thousands of clones, approximately 92% of them detected once, and around 0.61% sits in the top ten. The specimen was CD4+ T cells from peripheral blood mononuclear cells, collected in the third trimester of pregnancy. The receptors shown here come from a female donor with multiple sclerosis, enrolled in a pregnancy study.

The chain employs TRBV5-1 and TRBJ2-3; TRBD1 is a possible D gene (6 bases). Germline CDR1 and CDR2: SGHRS and YFSETQ. This CDR3 region has 15 residues. V dropped 4 bases and J dropped 0 bases, with 12 bases sitting between them. The CDR3 DNA sequence: TGCGCCAGCAGCCTCGGGACATTAAGCACAGATACGCAGTATTTT. Translating gives CASSLGTLSTDTQYF.

V gene TRBV19 combines with J gene TRBJ1-5, with D perhaps TRBD1 (6 bases). The CDR3 runs to 18 residues. Germline CDR1 LNHDA, CDR2 SQIVND (reference sequence). V lost 7 bases, J lost 3 bases, and 25 bases lay in between. CDR3 nucleotides: TGTGCCAGTACCCCCCGGCGGGCAGGGGTCAGGTTCAATCAGCCCCAGCATTTT. Translating gives CASTPRRAGVRFNQPQHF.

The rearrangement joins TRBV25-1 to TRBJ2-5; D is uncertain. The CDR3 contains 15 residues. The germline V gene encodes CDR1 MGHDK and CDR2 SYGVNS. V was trimmed by 2 bases and J by 3 bases, leaving 13 bases between them. The CDR3 here is CASSELVGLKETQYF. The CDR3 DNA follows: TGTGCCAGCAGTGAACTCGTCGGGTTAAAAGAGACCCAGTACTTC.

The CDR3 loop reads CASSRRGASETQYF. As DNA, the CDR3 is TGTGCCAGCAGCCGCCGGGGGGCAAGCGAGACCCAGTACTTC. The V call is TRBV7-6, the J call TRBJ2-5, with TRBD2 as a possible D gene (7 bases). Germline V gene lookup returns CDR1 SGHVS and CDR2 FNYEAQ. The CDR3 has 14 amino acids. Trimming stripped 5 bases from V and 5 bases from J, with 15 bases between.

V and J are TRBV7-8 and TRBJ2-3, with a weak D call TRBD1 (5 bases). V lost 4 bases, J lost 2 bases, and 16 bases lay in between. This CDR3 is built from 16 residues. The germline V gene encodes CDR1 SGHVS and CDR2 FQNEAQ. Here the CDR3 DNA reads TGTGCCAGCAGCTACAGGACACCGACCCCCACAGATACGCAGTATTTT. Translated, it gives CASSYRTPTPTDTQYF.

The CDR3 coding sequence is TGTGCCAGCAGAGGAAGCGGGCTGTCCAAAAACATTCAGTACTTC. As protein: CASRGSGLSKNIQYF. This rearrangement joins TRBV2 to TRBJ2-4; a weak D match, TRBD2 (6 bases). The ends were cut back, 6 bases at V and 2 bases at J, with 14 bases in the middle. The CDR3 is made up of 15 amino acids. Germline loops: CDR1 SNHLY, CDR2 FYNNEI.

The V gene is TRBV6-4, the J gene TRBJ2-3; 10 bases are a match to TRBD2. The trim removed 6 bases at V and 4 bases at J, leaving 7 bases unmatched. There are 15 residues in the CDR3. In germline, CDR1 is MRHNA, CDR2 SNTAGT. The CDR3 nucleotides are TGTGCCAGCAGCGAACTAGCGGGAAGGCCAGATACGCAGTATTTT. Its protein is CASSELAGRPDTQYF.

This clone was picked up a small number of times. The V and J genes are TRBV5-4 and TRBJ1-1; TRBD1 agrees at 11 bases. J lost 4 bases, V lost 3 bases, and 8 bases had no gene match. This CDR3 has 16 residues. Germline-derived CDR1 and CDR2 are SGHNT and YYREEE (reference sequence). CDR3 nucleotide sequence: TGTGCCAGCAGCTCCTTGGACAGGGGGCGTCTCACTGAAGCTTTCTTT. Its protein is CASSSLDRGRLTEAFF.

This rearrangement joins TRBV28 to TRBJ2-7; 7 positions agree with TRBD2. V trimming: 7 bases; J trimming: 0 bases; junction bases outside the gene matches: 6. CDR3 size: 14 residues. Germline-derived CDR1 and CDR2 are MDHEN and SYDVKM. CDR3 in DNA: TGTGCCAGCATGGGGGGGGGACCCTCCTACGAGCAGTACTTC. Encoded protein: CASMGGGPSYEQYF.

This sequence joins TRBV14 and TRBJ2-7; D is undetermined. The germline gives CDR1 SGHDN, CDR2 FVKESK. This CDR3 comprises 12 residues. Trimming shortened V by 4 bases and J by 4 bases, and 8 bases separated the two germline ends. CDR3 nucleotides: TGTGCCAGCAGCCCATCAGTGTACGAGCAGTACTTC. This encodes CASSPSVYEQYF.

This clone came up a few times. The CDR3 nucleotides read TGTGCCAGCAGTAGACTAGCGGGAAGCACAGATACGCAGTATTTT. Amino acid sequence: CASSRLAGSTDTQYF. The chain links TRBV2 to TRBJ2-3; the match to TRBD2 covers 11 bases. The CDR3 covers 15 residues. V trimming: 5 bases; J trimming: 0 bases; junction bases outside the gene matches: 1. The germline V gene encodes CDR1 SNHLY and CDR2 FYNNEI.